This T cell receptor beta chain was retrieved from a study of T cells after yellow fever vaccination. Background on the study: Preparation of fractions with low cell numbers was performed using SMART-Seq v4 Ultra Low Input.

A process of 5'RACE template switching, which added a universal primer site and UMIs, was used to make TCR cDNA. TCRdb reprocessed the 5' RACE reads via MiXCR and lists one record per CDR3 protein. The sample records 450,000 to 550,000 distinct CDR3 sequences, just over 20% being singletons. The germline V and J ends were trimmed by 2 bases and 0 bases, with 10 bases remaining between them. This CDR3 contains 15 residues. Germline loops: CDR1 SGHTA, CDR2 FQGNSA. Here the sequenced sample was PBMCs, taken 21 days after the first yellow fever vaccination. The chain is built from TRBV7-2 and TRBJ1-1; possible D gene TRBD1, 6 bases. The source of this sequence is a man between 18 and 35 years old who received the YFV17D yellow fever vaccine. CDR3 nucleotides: TGTGCCAGCAGCTTATGGGGGCAATTGAACACTGAAGCTTTCTTT. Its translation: CASSLWGQLNTEAFF.